The sample holds a few counts of the clone carrying this T cell receptor (beta chain). Its target is unknown. CD4+ naive, central memory, regulatory and stem cell-like memory subsets were isolated by sorting on CD45RO/CCR7/CD25/CD127/CD95/CD27. The authors reverse transcribed all of the isolated RNA, so sequencing captured expressed TCRB transcripts. The repertoire was sequenced with immunoSEQ multiplex PCR; TCRdb's copy has only in-frame clones and lacks some. This sample carries hundreds of thousands of clones, around an eighth of them seen once, and the ten largest clones take under 0.02%. This specimen comes from a study of beta chain features in type 1 diabetes. Findings and caveats of the study: Although PCR might favor shorter templates, it would do so equally in patients and controls.

The receptor's source is a man aged 18 to 35 in good health. Material for sequencing was naive CD4+ T cells from blood.

CDR3 protein: CASSLISGASGANVLTF. In DNA form, the CDR3 reads TGTGCCAGCAGCTTAATAAGTGGGGCCTCTGGGGCCAACGTCCTGACTTTC. This chain links TRBV7-3 with TRBJ2-6, with TRBD1 as a possible D gene (5 bases). The V gene lost 1 base and the J gene lost 0 bases, with 10 bases spanning the gap. The CDR3 has 17 amino acids. Germline V gives CDR1 SGHTA, CDR2 FQGTGA. The whole variable domain, filled in from reference TRBV7-3 and TRBJ2-6, reads GAGVSQTPSNKVTEKGKYVELRCDPISGHTALYWYRQSLGQGPEFLIYFQGTGAADDSGLPNDRFFAVRPEGSVSTLKIQRTERGDSAVYLCASSLISGASGANVLTFGAGSRLTVL.